A single TCR beta chain is shown here with its context. Its antigen is unknown. No per-base quality is available; no much larger clone lies one base away. This sample was included in a study of blood T cells in healthy people across ages (dated by TCRdb to between 2015 and 2016). Some background on the complete study: In model experiments, template switching captured about one uniquely barcoded TCR beta cDNA molecule for every two T cells. Using deep sequencing normalized with unique cDNA molecular identifiers, the study measured how TCR beta repertoire diversity changes with age. The donors were divided into four age groups: young (average about 16 years), middle-aged (about 40), aged (approximately 59) and long-lived (nearly 85). For two donors (one aged 18 to 30 and one aged 80 or older), the study analyzed two additional independent replicas of 1 million unique cDNA reads from the same blood draw. Findings and caveats that apply to the study as a whole: As age increased, observed TCR beta diversity per million T cells dropped in a roughly linear way, and a significant reduction was already evident by age roughly 36. Observed TCR beta diversity correlated strongly with the percentage of naive T cells measured by flow cytometry. Estimates of total diversity from one million sequenced T cells were regarded as lower bounds and underestimates. Conclusive comparison of naive and antigen-experienced compartments was prevented by the profiling of bulk unsorted PBMCs. Compared with the aged group, the long-lived group had more naive CD4+ T cells, fewer expanded clones and increased TCR diversity, suggesting age selection. Donor CMV infection status was unknown, potentially confounding age-related changes in expanded clonotypes.

Systemically healthy Caucasian individuals from Russia, around 39 in total and aged about 6 to 95 years, were included as donors. Each donor gave ten milliliters of peripheral blood, drawn into EDTA-treated Vacutainer tubes. Ficoll-Paque density-gradient centrifugation was used to isolate PBMCs, with at least 6 million per sample. Trizol reagent was used to extract total RNA from the PBMCs, yielding at least 5.5 micrograms per sample. For every donor, an aliquot of PBMCs went through flow cytometry to measure the percentages of naive CD45RAhigh/CD27high T cells. CDR1 and CDR2 are read off the germline V gene (reference sequence) as SEHNR and FQNEAQ. Including the terminal cysteine and phenylalanine, the CDR3 comprises 15 residues. Only CDR3 DNA is held: 45 bases, read in frame from base 1. V is cut by 5 bases and J by 1 base, and the space between the germline ends is 13 bases. The method behind the library was 5' RACE. Sequencer: Illumina HiSeq 2500. A second 7 to 11 cycle PCR used a sample-barcoded 5' primer and a J-beta primer mix. A unique molecular identifier was introduced onto each TCR beta cDNA molecule by a template-switch 5' adaptor carrying 12 random nucleotides. Each sample yielded at least 2.5 million CDR3-containing paired-end reads. All of the RNA was converted into first-strand cDNA using the Mint cDNA synthesis kit, with a TRBC-specific oligonucleotide serving as the primer. Following uracil-DNA glycosylase treatment, all cDNA underwent a first 18-cycle PCR with the universal primers M1SS and BC2_uni_R. The published analysis was carried out like this. Normalization of each sample was performed by random selection of 1 million high-quality reads, each carrying a distinct molecular identifier. Reads sharing molecular identifiers were discarded rather than binned into consensus sequences. MiTCR, with a Q25 quality threshold and the strictest error-elimination algorithm, was used for CDR3 identification, clonotype clustering and error correction. A nonparametric unseen species model with Euler transformation was used to estimate a lower bound on total TCR beta diversity. The raw public reads went through TCRdb reprocessing: fastp at Q25, MiXCR clone calling, in-frame beta chains kept. For every CDR3 protein sequence, its rows merge into one entry that carries the most common genes and DNA. TCRdb, not the authors, supplied the V and J calls. For this sample the table gives around 800,000 distinct CDR3 sequences, of which roughly 25% were detected only once. Less than 3.5% of the sample lies in the top ten.

These data also featured in a second study, about T cells of mothers and their children. The second study also describes: Nine systemically healthy Caucasian individuals, comprising three mothers and their six children, were included as donors. cDNA synthesis used all of the extracted RNA, with roughly 1.5 ug of RNA in each 15 ul reaction. In the second PCR, the M1S primer introduced both the sample barcodes and 2-4 random nucleotides. Each mother yielded over 9.5 million TCR beta CDR3 reads and each child a few million reads. In both related and unrelated pairs, thymic selection shapes the output of TCR recombination in a similar way, with inherited differences having only a minor effect. Related mother-child pairs always showed normalized repertoire overlap that was slightly higher than in unrelated mother-child pairs, though the difference was never significant. No persistent microchimeric T cell clones were found, with a detection sensitivity of around 100 clones per million clonotypes. To look for features that set related mother-child pairs apart from unrelated individuals, the researchers ran deep NGS to compare the TCR beta repertoires of mothers and children. Mothers averaged roughly 40 +/- 4 years of age and children averaged roughly 10 +/- 4 years. Libraries were sequenced on Illumina HiSeq 2000 with 100+100 nt paired-end reads after adapter ligation with NEBNext reagents. To prevent cross-contamination, the mother and child libraries were prepared a month apart and were sequenced in separate runs. Between roughly 500,000 and 2,300,000 distinct TCR beta clonotypes were identified per donor. Naive TCR beta clonotypes were estimated from low-frequency clonotypes matched to each donor's FACS-determined naive share, without sorting.

The rearrangement joined TRBV7-9 to TRBJ2-3; TRBD1 might be the D gene, on 5 matching bases. The TCR comes from a boy between 10 and 17 years old in good health. The sample taken for sequencing was blood. The CDR3 region reads CASSPSGLGTDTQYF. The DNA sequence reads TGTGCCAGCAGCCCCTCAGGGTTGGGCACAGATACGCAGTATTTT.